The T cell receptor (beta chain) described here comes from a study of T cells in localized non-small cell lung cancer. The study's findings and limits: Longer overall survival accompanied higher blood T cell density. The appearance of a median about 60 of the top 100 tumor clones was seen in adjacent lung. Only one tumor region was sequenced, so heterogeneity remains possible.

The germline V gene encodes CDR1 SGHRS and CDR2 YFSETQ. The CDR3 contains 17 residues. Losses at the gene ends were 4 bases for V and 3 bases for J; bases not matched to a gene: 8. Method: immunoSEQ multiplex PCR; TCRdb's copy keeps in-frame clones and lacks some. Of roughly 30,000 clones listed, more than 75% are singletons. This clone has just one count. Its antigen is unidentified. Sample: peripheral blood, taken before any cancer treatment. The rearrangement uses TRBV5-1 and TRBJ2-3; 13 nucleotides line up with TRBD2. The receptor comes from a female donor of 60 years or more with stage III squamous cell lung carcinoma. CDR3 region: CASSVAGLAGVTDTQYF. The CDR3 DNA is TGCGCCAGCAGCGTAGCAGGACTAGCGGGGGTAACAGATACGCAGTATTTT.